A single sample gave rise to the 8 T cell receptor beta chains below, sequenced in a study of vaccination and CD4 T cells after COVID-19. These receptors have no known antigen. Researchers used the Oncomine TCR Beta short-read assay to sequence DNA from cultured CD4+ T cells. TCRdb processed the PCR reads anew with MiXCR; each CDR3 protein has one entry. The table includes around 21,000 distinct CDR3 sequences, roughly 47% detected once. The sample's treatment: roughly nine-day PBMC culture with coronavirus spike peptide pools or control peptides (ViraFEST assay). Sequences were obtained from CD4+ T cells from blood, cultured in vitro. These receptors all come from a human donor who had recovered from COVID-19.

The genes are TRBV5-1 and TRBJ2-7; D may correspond to TRBD1 or TRBD2 (5 bases each). Trimming pared 3 bases from V and 6 bases from J, leaving 19 bases between. This CDR3 region has 15 residues. Germline V gene lookup returns CDR1 SGHRS and CDR2 YFSETQ. CDR3 nucleotides: TGCGCCAGCAGCTCGTGGCCCCGAGAGAGGGGCGAGCAGTACTTC. Translating gives CASSSWPRERGEQYF.

The chain employs TRBV6-1 and TRBJ2-1; the match to TRBD1 covers 8 bases. Germline CDR1 reads MNHNS; CDR2 reads SASEGT. The CDR3 contains 14 residues. The J segment lost 8 bases and the V segment lost 7 bases, leaving 10 bases of the junction unmatched. The CDR3 spells CASKQDRVGDEQFF. CDR3 nucleotide sequence: TGTGCCAGCAAACAGGACAGGGTCGGTGATGAGCAGTTCTTC.

V and J are TRBV7-2 and TRBJ1-3; D is uncertain. The CDR3 is 14 amino acids. CDR1 and CDR2 from the germline V gene are SGHTA and FQGNSA. Between the trimmed V and J ends, which lost 3 bases and 0 bases, there was a span of 6 bases. The CDR3 DNA sequence: TGTGCCAGCAGCTTTCAGATCTCTGGAAACACCATATATTTT. This translates into CASSFQISGNTIYF. Full variable domain (outside the CDR3, taken from reference TRBV7-2 and TRBJ1-3): GAGVSQSPSNKVTEKGKDVELRCDPISGHTALYWYRQSLGQGLEFLIYFQGNSAPDKSGLPSDRFSAERTGGSVSTLTIQRTQQEDSAVYLCASSFQISGNTIYFGEGSWLTVV.

The chain couples TRBV7-9 to TRBJ2-2; 8 bases line up with TRBD2. From germline, CDR1 is SEHNR and CDR2 FQNEAQ (reference sequence). J was trimmed by 4 bases and V by 1 base; bases with no gene match: 2. The CDR3 covers 15 residues. The CDR3 region is CASSLGGGTTGELFF. CDR3 nucleotide sequence: TGTGCCAGCAGCTTAGGCGGGGGGACCACCGGGGAGCTGTTTTTT.

This clonotype came up a few times. The V call is TRBV7-8, the J call TRBJ1-2, with D possibly being TRBD1 (6 bases). The germline V gene encodes CDR1 SGHVS and CDR2 FQNEAQ. The CDR3 covers 15 residues. The V gene lost 4 bases and the J gene lost 2 bases, with 14 bases spanning the gap. CDR3 DNA: TGTGCCAGCAGCTCCCGACAGGAATTGAACTATGGCTACACCTTC. Translating it yields CASSSRQELNYGYTF. Full variable domain (missing parts from reference TRBV7-8 and TRBJ1-2): GAGVSQSPRYKVAKRGQDVALRCDPISGHVSLFWYQQALGQGPEFLTYFQNEAQLDKSGLPSDRFFAERPEGSVSTLKIQRTQQEDSAVYLCASSSRQELNYGYTFGSGTRLTVV.

This chain connects TRBV28 to TRBJ1-6; D call uncertain. The ends were cut back, 3 bases at V and 6 bases at J, with 12 bases in the middle. Germline values: CDR1 MDHEN, CDR2 SYDVKM. The CDR3 has 15 amino acids. The CDR3 nucleotides read TGTGCCAGCAGTTTTGATCAGAATATTAATTCACCCCTCCACTTT. Encoded protein: CASSFDQNINSPLHF.

V is TRBV19 and J is TRBJ1-2, with D hard to call. The CDR3 runs to 15 residues. In germline, CDR1 is LNHDA, CDR2 SQIVND (reference sequence). Trimming left V 6 bases short and J 3 bases short, with 17 bases between. The CDR3 spells CASRAEGRKDYGYTF. The CDR3 nucleotides read TGTGCCAGTAGGGCGGAAGGACGGAAGGACTATGGCTACACCTTC.

In its sample, this clonotype was seen a few times. The rearrangement joins TRBV6-5 to TRBJ1-1; TRBD1 might be the D (6 bases). This CDR3 region has 13 residues. Trimming took 1 base from V and 8 from J, leaving 11 bases between them. Germline V gene data show CDR1 as MNHEY and CDR2 as SVGAGI. As DNA, the CDR3 is TGTGCCAGCAGTTACTTACAGGGCTCCGAAGCTTTCTTT. It encodes CASSYLQGSEAFF.